This T cell receptor (beta chain) was captured by sequencing in a study of blood T cell repertoires in COVID-19. Across the whole study: COVID-19 samples from acute and convalescent phases originated in the United States, Italy and Spain. PBMCs, B-cell-depleted T cells, or T cells provided the cDNA or gDNA that made up the material.

Per the authors' pipeline: Reference gene primer amplification gave nucleated cell count estimates. Data came from immunoSEQ multiplex PCR; TCRdb stores just in-frame clones and leaves some out. V and J calls and clone size are those listed in that table; D and trimming were worked out from the DNA. This table holds just under 150,000 clones, approximately 84% found once. This clone was recorded a few times. The germline V gene encodes CDR1 SGHTA and CDR2 FQGNSA. Unmatched junction bases numbered 8, after V lost 5 bases and J lost 6 bases. The CDR3 has 15 residues. The sequence was collected from a human donor in a cohort sampled during active COVID-19. The rearrangement links TRBV7-2 to TRBJ1-5, with 9 bases that match TRBD1. Input material: peripheral blood. CDR3 in amino acids: CASSADRGSGQPQHF. The DNA for the CDR3 is TGTGCCAGCAGCGCTGACAGGGGGTCGGGTCAGCCCCAGCATTTT.